The present T cell receptor (beta chain) was sequenced within a study of blood T cells in healthy people across ages. Whole-study results and caveats: Diversity estimated from one million T cells was considered an underestimate.

Isolation recovered at least 6 million PBMCs from every sample. Germline V gene data show CDR1 as DFQATT and CDR2 as SNEGSKA (reference sequence). V lost 5 bases to trimming and J lost 10 bases, with 30 bases between them. This CDR3 spans 17 amino acids. This clonotype was found once. What it binds is unknown. This may stem from a read error, because a much larger clone lies one nucleotide away. For the second PCR, which ran for about 6 to 11 cycles, a sample-barcoded 5' primer and a J-beta primer mix were used. TCRdb processed the 5' RACE reads anew with MiXCR; each CDR3 protein has one entry. Counted here are fewer than 700,000 distinct CDR3 sequences, roughly 41% occurring once; the ten biggest clones make up 30%.

The rearrangement uses TRBV20-1 and TRBJ2-1; TRBD2 might be the D (6 bases). This receptor was identified in a man older than 75 in good health. The sample was blood. The CDR3, as DNA: TGCAGTGCTGGAAAGAACCCCGGGACTCTCACTTCCTACGAGCAGTTCTTC. The encoded protein is CSAGKNPGTLTSYEQFF.